The source of this T cell receptor beta chain is a study of cytomegalovirus exposure and HLA in healthy donors (dated by TCRdb to the late 2010s). About the investigation overall: An earlier analysis of approximately 590 of the donors reported roughly 270 Gb of sequence data and 100 million to 130 million unique TCR beta sequences from about 179 million T cells. An early release covering 550 to 700 HLA-typed donors comprised 250 to 350 gigabases of sequencing data and about 90 million unique TCR sequences. The genetic ancestry cluster associated with self-reported Caucasian donors included 65% to 90% of the 398 genotyped donors. The aim of the study was to test whether cataloging public T cell receptors could identify signatures of past pathogen exposure. The study used immunosequencing to profile the T cell repertoires of approximately 630 subjects and linked those repertoires to cytomegalovirus serostatus. Besides the first cohort of 550 to 750 subjects, a separate validation cohort made up of 95 to 150 different subjects was used. To predict cytomegalovirus infection status, the study brought together high-throughput TCR immunosequencing, statistical association of individual TCRs with disease status, and machine learning. In a later analysis, previously published TCR beta repertoires from more than 500 donors were re-analyzed and high-resolution HLA genotyping was added so that TCR occurrence patterns could be studied. The later analysis used no new phenotypic data to find candidate immune exposures, relying instead on TCR beta sequences and their occurrence across donors. In an earlier analysis of 587 of the donors, high-throughput TCR beta sequencing was used to judge whether each TCR beta V gene segment behaved as functional or pseudogenic. Donor age, sex, ethnicity and CMV serostatus were collected together with the repertoire data. A later genetic analysis used genome-wide SNP genotypes for 398 of the 666 donors, treating that subset as a discovery cohort. Every discovery cohort repertoire had been produced on one sequencing platform. HLA typing included class I and class II loci at four-digit resolution. The number of typed donors differed by locus: roughly 629-640 for A, B, C, DRB1 and DQB1; 500 to 550 for DQA1; some 610 for DPA1; and 400 to 480 for DPB1. A handful of DR-DQ haplotypes were handled as single units for association and clustering because linkage in the cohort was strong. Among about 400 genotyped donors of the cohort, an average of approximately 240,000 unique TCR beta nucleotide sequences was sequenced per donor, of which about 20% were non-productive. The study at large found these results: Immune exposure information for the cohort was limited to CMV serostatus. A further reported finding was that TCR beta sequences accurately predicted the HLA-A and HLA-B alleles for most subjects in the first cohort. Because some donors lacked HLA typing at each locus, the association tests relied only on the typed subset. According to a later analysis, most CMV-associated TCR beta chains appeared to be HLA-restricted, and the HLA associations seemed to be driven largely by CMV exposure. Correlated functional status among segregating V segments might be attributable to linkage disequilibrium, but an unknown experimental factor could not be ruled out. A later analysis reported that several top co-occurrence clusters appeared linked to parvovirus B19, influenza, CMV and Epstein-Barr virus. Compared with equally common non-associated chains, HLA-associated TCR beta chains in a later analysis were more clonally expanded and had lower generation probabilities. An association between a missense DCLRE1C variant and V-gene and J-gene trimming of TCR beta chains was found in a later genetic analysis and replicated in an independent cohort. When HLA alleles, especially DR and DQ, strongly co-occurred, attributing TCR associations to individual alleles was difficult. Presence/absence analyses assumed roughly uniform sequencing depth across donors, an assumption that may not hold. In a later analysis, the rate of TCR association differed among HLA loci, with DRB1 alleles having the most associated TCRs and HLA-C alleles having the fewest. Across donors, most TCR sequences were observed very rarely, whereas some public TCRs were present in many individuals. The cohort was sequenced for TCR beta chains only, and without alpha or paired-chain data the features that could be detected were limited. Because the 87-base-pair reads could not distinguish some IMGT-functional V segments, including TRBV6-2 and TRBV6-3, those segments were excluded. Over 15 rarely observed V segments, including chromosome 9 orphons, were excluded from the earlier analysis of some 590 of the donors because counts were too low. The classifier was reported to diagnose cytomegalovirus status with high specificity and sensitivity in both the original cohort and the validation cohort. In a later analysis, some 18,000 TCR beta sequences were associated with specific HLA alleles at a false discovery rate of 0.05. A later genetic analysis reported fewer N-insertions in productive TCRs among donors in an Asian-associated ancestry cluster than the roughly 650-donor mean. The study gave a list of some 150 TCR beta chains associated with cytomegalovirus. Three of the identified cytomegalovirus-associated TCR beta chains were confirmed in vitro to be specific for cytomegalovirus antigens. The sequencing pipeline was judged likely to have produced a cluster of highly shared sequence variants as a technical artifact. Broadly in line with IMGT annotations, most TCR beta V segments showed up in productive rearrangements about 90% or about 30% of the time in an earlier analysis of approximately 640 of the donors. According to the authors, the approach could potentially be generalized to other disease states and immunological phenotypes.

The protocol used for the library was the immunoSEQ multiplex PCR assay. For the multiplex PCR, a mixture combining 60 forward primers for TCR Vbeta segments and 13 reverse primers for TCR Jbeta segments was used. Amplification of the CDR3 region of rearranged TCR beta genes was performed with a multiplex PCR assay on genomic DNA. On the Illumina HiSeq System, the amplified TCR beta libraries were sequenced as 87-base-pair reads. The authors processed their data as follows. Across the 670 or so repertoires, a later analysis counted roughly 77 million unique TCR beta chains, roughly 11 million of which were shared by at least two donors. To remove PCR and sequencing errors, raw reads were error-corrected and collapsed into unique sequences using a nearest-neighbor algorithm that merged closely related sequences. V, D and J gene segments were assigned by aligning CDR3 sequences to IMGT reference sequences. For a sequence to be retained, a match of at least six nucleotides to both a V gene segment and a J gene segment was required. Rearrangements were called productive when the CDR3 lacked stop codons and stayed in frame with V and J; all others were non-productive. CDR3 was defined according to IMGT convention as the region running from the second conserved V-encoded cysteine to the conserved J-encoded phenylalanine. The earlier analysis of about 500 of the donors excluded sequences that lacked an unambiguous match to a single V gene segment. An earlier analysis of 587 of the donors called V segments functional above 56.7% productive rearrangements and segregating when the between-donor standard deviation exceeded 5%. A statistical classification framework was developed to diagnose cytomegalovirus status using the catalog of TCR beta chain sequences. In a later analysis, TCR nucleotide sequences were compared against IMGT/GENE-DB human TR gene sequences so that V and J genes could be assigned. The TCRdist pipeline was used in a later analysis to assign CDR3 sequences and most-parsimonious VDJ recombination scenarios. In a later analysis, every TCR beta chain was defined by the combination of its CDR3 amino acid sequence and its V-gene family, and reads without a unique V-gene family were dropped. To address suspected cross-contamination and a sequencing artifact, a later analysis removed some 620 highly shared, low-generation-probability nucleotide sequences. In a later analysis, a clonal expansion index for each public chain was calculated from normalized within-repertoire ranks of inferred template counts. In a later analysis, generation probabilities were computed using a VDJ recombination model fitted to out-of-frame rearrangements, and the results were checked against IGoR. Hypergeometric tests were used in a later analysis to score TCR-TCR, TCR-HLA and TCR-CMV co-occurrence, with a repertoire-size bias correction applied to the TCR pairs. False discovery rates were estimated in a later analysis by permuting HLA or CMV assignments 20 times. A later analysis grouped co-occurring TCRs with DBSCAN, adding TCRdist sequence similarity when clustering within HLA-allele-positive subsets. Co-occurrence clustering excluded repertoires with fewer than 30,000 or more than 120,000 public chains, plus five with anomalous nucleotide sharing. In TCRdb, the immuneACCESS table is reduced to in-frame sequences with V and J assigned. These tables do not hold every clone; where another copy was compared, an unresolved V gene accounts for under half, and the others remain unexplained. V and J calls and clone size are those listed in that table; D and trimming were worked out from the DNA. This sample gives some 190,000 clones in total; about 80% of them show up just once. The ten largest make up roughly 0.99% of the sample.

V is trimmed back by 1 base and J by 5 bases, and the junction contains 9 bases that no gene match accounts for. Reading the germline V gene (reference sequence) gives CDR1 SEHNR and CDR2 FQNEAQ. Measured from the cysteine to the phenylalanine, the CDR3 is 17 residues long. This entry keeps only the CDR3 DNA: 51 bases, framed from base 1. A word on this clone: Its specific antigen is unknown. No per-base quality is available; no much larger clone lies one base away.

The cohort consisted of 650 to 850 healthy bone marrow donors. All cohort members were sampled while nominally healthy, although unrecorded immune exposures were likely present. The donor was CMV seronegative and was included in the group of about 400 seronegative cohort members. Each donor provided a peripheral blood sample, and peripheral blood mononuclear cells were used for TCR beta sequencing. Genomic DNA extraction from the blood cell samples was performed with the Qiagen DNeasy Blood Extraction Kit. Recombination linked TRBV7-9 to TRBJ1-5, with 9 bases aligning to TRBD1. The sequence came from a woman aged 40-49 years in good health and CMV-seronegative. The sequencing input was PBMCs. CDR3 region: CASSLGSGTGLHQPQHF. The sequence in DNA is TGTGCCAGCAGCTTAGGATCCGGGACAGGGTTACATCAGCCCCAGCATTTT.